Presented here are 24 T cell receptor beta chains from one specimen sequenced in a study of blood T cell repertoires in COVID-19. Assay used: immunoSEQ multiplex PCR; TCRdb lists only in-frame clones, some missing. The table includes about 130,000 clones, around 89% detected once. The sequencing input was peripheral blood. These receptors came from a man aged 45-60 years with acute or convalescent COVID-19.

The gene calls are TRBV28 and TRBJ1-2; no reliable D call. The CDR3 contains 13 residues. Germline-derived CDR1 and CDR2 are MDHEN and SYDVKM. The V end lost 5 bases, the J end lost 0 bases, and 7 bases lay between the germline ends. The CDR3 DNA follows: TGTGCCAGCAGTCTACTGGCTAACTATGGCTACACCTTC. This translates into CASSLLANYGYTF.

The CDR3 sequence: CAWSWGRGGTDTQYF. CDR3 bases: TGTGCCTGGAGCTGGGGTCGGGGGGGGACAGATACGCAGTATTTT. The V gene is TRBV30, the J gene TRBJ2-3; TRBD2 matches at 8 bases. V shed 3 bases, J shed 3 bases, and the junction held 8 bases outside the gene matches. CDR3 length: 15 residues. Germline CDR1 is GTSNPN and CDR2 is SVGIG (reference sequence).

The chain uses TRBV5-5 and TRBJ1-1; 7 bases map to TRBD1. CDR1 and CDR2 (germline): SGHKS, YYEKEE (reference sequence). The CDR3 has 15 residues. The ends lost 3 bases at V and 5 bases at J; junction bases unmatched: 10. CDR3 sequence reads: CASSYRQGSGTEAFF. The DNA for the CDR3 is TGTGCCAGCAGCTACAGACAGGGCAGTGGGACTGAAGCTTTCTTT.

The chain uses TRBV24-1 and TRBJ2-1, with unresolved D. CDR3 length equals 14 residues. The germline CDR1 and CDR2 sequences are KGHDR and SFDVKD. V was shortened by 5 bases and J by 7 bases, with 14 bases between the two germline ends. Here the CDR3 DNA reads TGTGCCACCAGTGGTCCTTCGAGTCCTAATGAGCAGTTCTTC. Translation: CATSGPSSPNEQFF.

This clone came up once. At the DNA level, this CDR3 is encoded by other sequences in the same sample as well. The rearrangement joins TRBV5-1 to TRBJ1-1; D is ambiguous. The CDR3 sequence is 13 residues long. V was trimmed by 0 bases and J by 6 bases, leaving 9 bases between them. CDR1 and CDR2 (germline): SGHRS, YFSETQ. The CDR3 protein is CASSLGRVAEAFF. The DNA of the CDR3 is TGCGCCAGCAGCTTGGGACGGGTTGCTGAAGCTTTCTTT. The full variable domain, in which reference TRBV5-1 and TRBJ1-1 provide the parts outside the CDR3, is KAGVTQTPRYLIKTRGQQVTLSCSPISGHRSVSWYQQTPGQGLQFLFEYFSETQRNKGNFPGRFSGRQFSNSRSEMNVSTLELGDSALYLCASSLGRVAEAFFGQGTRLTVV.

This chain uses TRBV3-1 (or the pseudogene TRBV3-2) with TRBJ2-7; 8 bases are shared with TRBD1. Germline V gives CDR1 LGHDT, CDR2 YNNKEL (reference sequence). After removal of 4 bases from V and 5 bases from J, the junction contained 7 bases not matched to a gene. The length of the CDR3 is 14 residues. The CDR3 region is CASSLRTGWDEQYF. In DNA, the CDR3 is TGTGCCAGCAGCCTTCGGACAGGGTGGGACGAGCAGTACTTC.

J is TRBJ1-5 and V is TRBV7-2; 8 bases align to TRBD1. The CDR3 totals 15 residues. The J segment lost 5 bases and the V segment lost 0 bases, leaving 3 bases of the junction unmatched. Per the germline V gene, CDR1 is SGHTA and CDR2 is FQGNSA. CDR3 amino acids: CASSLAGTGYQPQHF. CDR3 sequence (DNA): TGTGCCAGCAGCTTAGCGGGGACAGGTTATCAGCCCCAGCATTTT.

The count of this clone is one. This chain joins TRBV14 and TRBJ1-2; 7 nucleotides line up with TRBD1. After removal of 4 bases from V and 7 bases from J, the junction contained 6 bases not matched to a gene. Germline CDR1 SGHDN, CDR2 FVKESK. The CDR3 is 13 residues long. The CDR3 reads CASSPLDRVGYTF. CDR3 in DNA: TGTGCCAGCAGCCCTCTCGACAGGGTTGGCTACACCTTC.

The chain couples TRBV6-2 or TRBV6-3 to TRBJ1-5; weak D call: TRBD1 (6 bases). This CDR3 has 19 residues. Germline values: CDR1 MNHEY, CDR2 SVGEGT. The ends were cut back, 2 bases at V and 2 bases at J, with 22 bases in the middle. The CDR3, as DNA: TGTGCCAGCAGTTACCGCGGAACCGGGACATCTGGAGGCAATCAGCCCCAGCATTTT. Protein: CASSYRGTGTSGGNQPQHF.

The V gene is TRBV18, the J gene TRBJ1-5; the D gene is possibly TRBD1 (6 bases). Germline V lookup: CDR1 KGHSH, CDR2 LQKENI. The CDR3 runs 16 residues. V was trimmed by 6 bases and J by 2 bases, leaving 17 bases between them. CDR3 coding DNA: TGTGCCAGCTCTCAAAGGGGGGGTAGCGGCAATCAGCCCCAGCATTTT. Its protein is CASSQRGGSGNQPQHF.

This chain joins TRBV2 and TRBJ1-5, with D unclear. Germline V gives CDR1 SNHLY, CDR2 FYNNEI. The CDR3 length is 15 residues. V was clipped by 8 bases and J by 0 bases, with 14 bases between them. CDR3 in amino acids: CASVSSGGSNQPQHF. CDR3 DNA sequence: TGTGCCAGCGTAAGTTCCGGAGGTAGCAATCAGCCCCAGCATTTT.

Turning to this clone: The junction shows a germline mismatch at one end, possibly a read error. The J gene is TRBJ1-2, the V gene TRBV6-2 or TRBV6-3, with D uncertain. Germline V gives CDR1 MNHEY, CDR2 SVGEGT. This CDR3 is 13 amino acids long. The CDR3 loop is CASSSTVPYGYTF. In DNA form, the CDR3 reads TGTGCCAGCAGTTCTACAGTCCCATATGGCTACACTTTC.

This clone occurred a few times. V usage is TRBV28 and J usage is TRBJ2-7, with no clear D. Germline CDR1 reads MDHEN; CDR2 reads SYDVKM. Deletions cut 9 bases from V and 3 bases from J, with 12 bases between. The CDR3 sequence is 12 residues long. In DNA form, the CDR3 reads TGTGCCAGTTCATTAGAGGACTACGAGCAGTACTTC. Protein: CASSLEDYEQYF.

The table lists this clone with a few counts. The chain is built from TRBV3-1 (or the pseudogene TRBV3-2) and TRBJ1-1; D unclear. Trimming pared 0 bases from V and 10 bases from J, leaving 18 bases between. The CDR3 has 15 amino acids. The germline V gene encodes CDR1 LGHDT and CDR2 YNNKEL (reference sequence). The CDR3 loop reads CASSQDLGFGRGAFF. The CDR3 DNA reads as TGTGCCAGCAGCCAAGATCTTGGGTTCGGCAGAGGAGCTTTCTTT.

This chain links TRBV4-1 with TRBJ1-3, with D uncertain. V gave up 0 bases and J gave up 2 bases, with 14 bases separating them. This CDR3 region has 17 residues. CDR1 and CDR2 from the germline V gene are MGHRA and YSYEKL. The CDR3 nucleotides are TGCGCCAGCAGCCAAGACCCGCCCGGGAACGCTGGAAACACCATATATTTT. As protein: CASSQDPPGNAGNTIYF.

The V gene is TRBV11-3, the J gene TRBJ2-3; TRBD2 agrees at 9 bases. J gave up 4 bases and V 11 bases, and 16 bases lay outside the gene matches. Germline CDR1 is SGHNT and CDR2 is YENEEA. The CDR3 length is 16 residues. The CDR3 loop is CALSGTSGGLPDTQYF. The CDR3 region has the DNA TGTGCCTTAAGTGGTACGAGCGGGGGGTTACCAGATACGCAGTATTTT.

The sample holds a few counts of this clone. The chain links TRBV28 to TRBJ1-3, with TRBD1 matching over 8 bases. The germline CDR1 and CDR2 sequences are MDHEN and SYDVKM. J was trimmed by 3 bases and V by 5 bases; bases with no gene match: 3. This CDR3 region has 14 residues. The CDR3 spells CASSRQGLGNTIYF. CDR3 nucleotides: TGTGCCAGCAGTCGACAGGGGCTTGGAAACACCATATATTTT.

The rearrangement uses TRBV5-6 and TRBJ1-2, with 7 bases identical to TRBD1. V was clipped by 5 bases and J by 7 bases; unmatched bases: 11. Germline V CDR1 and CDR2: SGHDT, YYEEEE. This CDR3 has 14 residues. The CDR3 is CASRILTGTSGYTF. CDR3 nucleotides: TGTGCCAGCAGAATCCTGACAGGGACCTCTGGCTACACCTTC.

The rearrangement joins TRBV28 to TRBJ1-1; 7 nucleotides align to TRBD1. The length of the CDR3 is 15 residues. Per the germline V gene, CDR1 is MDHEN and CDR2 is SYDVKM. V was pared by 3 bases and J by 5 bases, with 9 bases of the junction left unmatched. CDR3 DNA: TGTGCCAGCAGTTTTGGAGGGGGCGGTTGGACTGAAGCTTTCTTT. It translates to CASSFGGGGWTEAFF. Supplemented by reference TRBV28 and TRBJ1-1, the full variable domain reads DVKVTQSSRYLVKRTGEKVFLECVQDMDHENMFWYRQDPGLGLRLIYFSYDVKMKEKGDIPEGYSVSREKKERFSLILESASTNQTSMYLCASSFGGGGWTEAFFGQGTRLTVV.

This clone was recorded only once. V gene TRBV24-1 combines with J gene TRBJ1-1, with a tentative D call TRBD1 (6 bases). CDR3 length: 15 residues. Trimming took 3 bases from V and 6 from J, leaving 16 bases between them. CDR1 is KGHDR and CDR2 is SFDVKD in the germline V gene. The CDR3 region is CATSDTTGKIAEAFF. The CDR3 coding sequence is TGTGCCACCAGTGATACCACAGGGAAAATAGCTGAAGCTTTCTTT.

The chain links TRBV28 to TRBJ1-1; 7 positions agree with TRBD1. The V segment lost 1 base and the J segment 0 bases; nucleotides outside the gene matches: 5. In germline, CDR1 is MDHEN, CDR2 SYDVKM. This CDR3 contains 16 residues. The CDR3 bases are TGTGCCAGCAGTTTATCAGGGGGTCGTTTGAACACTGAAGCTTTCTTT. Amino acids: CASSLSGGRLNTEAFF.

The rearrangement links TRBV10-3 to TRBJ2-3, with D tentatively TRBD1 (6 bases). This CDR3 comprises 14 residues. Germline loops: CDR1 ENHRY, CDR2 SYGVKD. V was cut by 6 bases and J by 2 bases, with 12 bases left in between. The CDR3 reads CAISRAGDTDTQYF. The CDR3 bases are TGTGCCATCAGCCGAGCAGGGGACACAGATACGCAGTATTTT.

V usage is TRBV10-1 and J usage is TRBJ2-3; tentatively, D is TRBD2 (7 bases). V shed 5 bases and J shed 0 bases, with 15 bases lying between them. This CDR3 is 16 amino acids long. Germline CDR1 is WNHNN and CDR2 is SYGVQD (reference sequence). The CDR3, as DNA: TGCGCCAGCAGTCCTCGGGGGGCGCTTAGCACAGATACGCAGTATTTT. Translated, it gives CASSPRGALSTDTQYF.

The rearrangement joins TRBV6-6 to TRBJ1-5; perhaps TRBD1 as D (6 bases). V lost 5 bases and J 3 bases, leaving 20 bases between the germline ends. In germline, CDR1 is MNHNY, CDR2 SVGAGI (reference sequence). The CDR3 has 17 amino acids. CDR3 DNA sequence: TGTGCCAGCAGTCTACAGGGTCAAGGCCGTATCAATCAGCCCCAGCATTTT. Its protein product is CASSLQGQGRINQPQHF.